This T cell receptor beta chain was sequenced in a study of chemoradiotherapy in HPV16-positive cancers. Assay: immunoSEQ multiplex PCR; the TCRdb copy retains only in-frame clones and omits some. The sample lists about 16,000 clones; 65% to 80% were seen once. This specimen was tumor tissue, taken from a patient who underwent chemoradiotherapy. The clonotype originates from a human donor with HPV-associated anogenital cancer.

Here the CDR3 DNA reads TGTGCCAGCAGCTTGTGGGCTAGCGGGGGGGCTGAGACCCAGTACTTC. Translated, it gives CASSLWASGGAETQYF. The J gene is TRBJ2-5, the V gene TRBV5-4, with 12 positions matching TRBD2. Unmatched junction bases numbered 6, after V lost 1 base and J lost 5 bases. This CDR3 contains 16 residues. CDR1 is SGHNT, CDR2 YYREEE, per germline (reference sequence). Combining the CDR3 with reference TRBV5-4 and TRBJ2-5 gives the whole variable domain ETGVTQSPTHLIKTRGQQVTLRCSSQSGHNTVSWYQQALGQGPQFIFQYYREEENGRGNFPPRFSGLQFPNYSSELNVNALELDDSALYLCASSLWASGGAETQYFGPGTRLLVL.